Below are 23 T cell receptor beta chains sequenced from a single sample in a study of CD8+ T cells in alopecia areata. Extraction of RNA preceded its reverse transcription into cDNA, which served as the sequencing template. Sequencing used immunoSEQ multiplex PCR; TCRdb keeps in-frame clones, though not all of them. The table has more than 100,000 clones, roughly 61% seen once. The sample consisted of CD4+ T cells sorted from blood, taken at week 0. These receptors originate from a human donor with alopecia areata.

The rearrangement joins TRBV6-1 to TRBJ1-1; D ambiguous. This CDR3 is built from 11 residues. V was shortened by 2 bases and J by 10 bases, with 8 bases between the two germline ends. Germline CDR1 reads MNHNS; CDR2 reads SASEGT. CDR3 amino acids: CASSENLIAFF. CDR3 nucleotides: TGTGCCAGCAGTGAAAATCTCATAGCTTTCTTT.

The V and J genes are TRBV2 and TRBJ2-5; tentative D call: TRBD2 (6 bases). Trimming stripped 3 bases from V and 5 bases from J, with 10 bases between. There are 13 residues in the CDR3. Germline CDR1 is SNHLY and CDR2 is FYNNEI. CDR3 region: CASSDNGRETQYF. The CDR3 nucleotides read TGTGCCAGCAGTGATAATGGGAGGGAGACCCAGTACTTC.

The sample holds a few counts of this clone. The J gene is TRBJ2-3, the V gene TRBV19; 12 nucleotides align to TRBD2. Germline loops: CDR1 LNHDA, CDR2 SQIVND (reference sequence). This CDR3 is 15 amino acids long. V trimming: 3 bases; J trimming: 5 bases; junction bases outside the gene matches: 3. CDR3 loop: CASSIVLAGGDTQYF. CDR3 sequence (DNA): TGTGCCAGTAGTATTGTACTAGCGGGGGGAGATACGCAGTATTTT.

In this sample, this clone turned up a few times. V and J are TRBV11-2 and TRBJ1-2; D may be TRBD1 (6 bases). The CDR3 runs to 13 residues. The V and J ends lost 5 bases and 4 bases respectively, with 11 bases between them. Germline V lookup: CDR1 SGHAT, CDR2 FQNNGV. CDR3 DNA: TGTGCCAGCAGCCGAGGGGGGTTCTATGGCTACACCTTC. Translating it yields CASSRGGFYGYTF.

This clone was picked up many times. The chain is built from TRBV27 and TRBJ1-4; tentatively, D is TRBD1 (5 bases). With 8 bases removed from V and 7 bases from J, the gap between germline ends came to 11 bases. CDR3 length: 12 residues. In germline, CDR1 is MNHEY, CDR2 SMNVEV (reference sequence). CDR3 region: CASRGYGEKLFF. The CDR3 nucleotides read TGTGCCAGCCGGGGGTACGGTGAAAAACTGTTTTTT.

This chain joins TRBV11-2 and TRBJ2-1; TRBD1 is a possible D gene (5 bases). Trimming removed 2 bases from V and 7 bases from J, with 18 bases in between. The CDR3 sequence is 16 residues long. Germline lookup yields CDR1 SGHAT and CDR2 FQNNGV. CDR3 DNA sequence: TGTGCCAGCAGCTTATCCCTGAGCTTCAGGGATAATGAGCAGTTCTTC. It codes for CASSLSLSFRDNEQFF.

The chain carries TRBV7-6 and TRBJ1-3, with TRBD1 matching 11 bases. V shed 5 bases, J shed 2 bases, and the junction held 2 bases outside the gene matches. This CDR3 has 15 amino acids. Germline CDR1 SGHVS, CDR2 FNYEAQ. CDR3 nucleotides: TGTGCCAGCAGCCGGGACAGGGGGGCTGGAAACACCATATATTTT. Translated, it gives CASSRDRGAGNTIYF. The variable domain in full, with the rest retrieved from reference TRBV7-6 and TRBJ1-3, is GAGVSQSPRYKVTKRGQDVALRCDPISGHVSLYWYRQALGQGPEFLTYFNYEAQQDKSGLPNDRFSAERPEGSISTLTIQRTEQRDSAMYRCASSRDRGAGNTIYFGEGSWLTVV.

This chain joins TRBV19 and TRBJ1-5, with a weak D call TRBD1 (5 bases). This CDR3 comprises 15 residues. Germline assignment: CDR1 LNHDA and CDR2 SQIVND (reference sequence). V was pared by 4 bases and J by 4 bases, with 14 bases between. The CDR3 sequence is CASSTGTGGNQPQHF. Written as DNA, the CDR3 is TGTGCCAGTAGTACCGGGACGGGGGGGAATCAGCCCCAGCATTTT.

This sequence joins TRBV5-1 and TRBJ1-2, with TRBD1 matching over 11 bases. The J segment lost 4 bases and the V segment lost 4 bases, leaving 12 bases of the junction unmatched. The CDR3 extends over 17 amino acids. Germline CDR1 is SGHRS and CDR2 is YFSETQ. CDR3 sequence (DNA): TGCGCCAGCAGCCCCCTCACCGGGACAGGGGGTTCCTATGGCTACACCTTC. The encoded protein is CASSPLTGTGGSYGYTF.

The chain links TRBV5-4 to TRBJ2-1; TRBD2 matches at 10 bases. The CDR3 has 12 amino acids. The junction had 2 bases not matched to a gene; V was cut back by 1 base and J by 13 bases. Germline V gives CDR1 SGHNT, CDR2 YYREEE (reference sequence). CDR3 nucleotide sequence: TGTGCCAGCAGCTTGCTAGCGGGAGCTCAGTTCTTC. This translates into CASSLLAGAQFF.

The CDR3 here is CASSFDPAGQSPLHF. In DNA, the CDR3 is TGCGCCAGCAGCTTCGACCCCGCCGGGCAATCACCCCTCCACTTT. V is TRBV5-1 and J is TRBJ1-6, with no clear D. The CDR3 has 15 amino acids. The V and J ends lost 2 bases and 10 bases respectively, with 16 bases between them. CDR1 is SGHRS and CDR2 is YFSETQ in the germline V gene.

This clone was detected a few times. The chain combines TRBV29-1 with TRBJ2-3; 7 bases map to TRBD2. The CDR3 runs 14 residues. V trimming: 4 bases; J trimming: 0 bases; junction bases outside the gene matches: 4. Germline loops: CDR1 SQVTM, CDR2 ANQGSEA. CDR3 nucleotides: TGCAGCGTTGGGGGTAGCGGGAGCACAGATACGCAGTATTTT. Protein: CSVGGSGSTDTQYF.

The CDR3 is CASSEVNTQYF. CDR3 bases: TGTGCCAGCAGTGAAGTAAATACGCAGTATTTT. The chain joins TRBV2 to TRBJ2-3; D ambiguous. Looked up from germline, CDR1 is SNHLY and CDR2 is FYNNEI. Trimming shortened V by 1 base and J by 7 bases, and 3 bases separated the two germline ends. The CDR3 has 11 amino acids.

The chain uses TRBV5-4 and TRBJ2-2; D is uncertain. V was clipped by 0 bases and J by 1 base, with 10 bases between them. The CDR3 has 16 residues. The germline gives CDR1 SGHNT, CDR2 YYREEE (reference sequence). CDR3 DNA: TGTGCCAGCAGCTTGGTCCGACTCCAGAACACCGGGGAGCTGTTTTTT. It specifies CASSLVRLQNTGELFF.

This rearrangement joins TRBV6-5 to TRBJ1-5; D possibly corresponds to TRBD1 (6 bases). Per germline, CDR1 MNHEY and CDR2 SVGAGI. The germline V and J ends were trimmed by 6 bases and 2 bases, with 14 bases remaining between them. The CDR3 is made up of 15 amino acids. CDR3 nucleotides: TGTGCCAGCAGACACCAGGGGACGGGCAATCAGCCCCAGCATTTT. Translating it yields CASRHQGTGNQPQHF.

This clone was counted a few times. The V gene is TRBV30, the J gene TRBJ1-5, with 8 bases aligning to TRBD1. The V gene end was trimmed by 3 bases and the J gene end by 7 bases; junction bases not matched to a gene: 5. Germline loops: CDR1 GTSNPN, CDR2 SVGIG (reference sequence). This CDR3 has 13 amino acids. CDR3: CAWSQGAKQPQHF. CDR3 sequence (DNA): TGTGCCTGGAGCCAGGGGGCAAAACAGCCCCAGCATTTT.

This clone was observed a handful of times. V and J are TRBV19 and TRBJ2-7; maybe TRBD2 (5 bases). The CDR3 has 15 amino acids. Trimming removed 3 bases from V and 0 bases from J, with 12 bases in between. Germline loops: CDR1 LNHDA, CDR2 SQIVND (reference sequence). The CDR3 protein is CASSMRGRTSYEQYF. In nucleotides, the CDR3 is TGTGCCAGTAGTATGCGAGGGAGAACCTCCTACGAGCAGTACTTC.

The rearrangement uses TRBV4-3 and TRBJ2-2; D remains unclear. CDR3 length: 12 residues. Trimming took 4 bases from V and 7 from J, leaving 7 bases between them. Germline values: CDR1 LGHNA, CDR2 YSLEER. For the CDR3, the DNA is TGCGCCAGCAGCCTTACCCACGGGGAGCTGTTTTTT. Translating it yields CASSLTHGELFF.

The sample holds a few counts of this clone. V gene TRBV4-1 combines with J gene TRBJ2-3, with D possibly being TRBD2 (6 bases). The germline CDR1 and CDR2 sequences are MGHRA and YSYEKL. Trimming took off 0 bases at V and 1 base at J, with 14 bases between the two ends. CDR3 length: 17 residues. This CDR3 is CASSQDRLGEGTDTQYF. The CDR3 nucleotides are TGCGCCAGCAGCCAAGATCGATTGGGGGAGGGCACAGATACGCAGTATTTT.

This sequence joins TRBV7-9 and TRBJ2-1; tentative D call: TRBD1 (6 bases). The germline V gene has CDR1 SEHNR and CDR2 FQNEAQ (reference sequence). This CDR3 contains 14 residues. Between the trimmed V and J ends, which lost 5 bases and 5 bases, there was a span of 13 bases. CDR3 DNA: TGTGCCAGCAGCCCCGGGACATCCAACAATGAGCAGTTCTTC. Translating it yields CASSPGTSNNEQFF. Filled out from reference TRBV7-9 and TRBJ2-1, the complete variable domain reads DTGVSQNPRHKITKRGQNVTFRCDPISEHNRLYWYRQTLGQGPEFLTYFQNEAQLEKSRLLSDRFSAERPKGSFSTLEIQRTEQGDSAMYLCASSPGTSNNEQFFGPGTRLTVL.

The chain uses TRBV10-3 and TRBJ2-5; 9 bases agree with TRBD1. V trimming: 10 bases; J trimming: 1 base; junction bases outside the gene matches: 10. This CDR3 has 15 amino acids. CDR1 and CDR2 from the germline V gene are ENHRY and SYGVKD. CDR3 region: CATVRDRAIQETQYF. CDR3 DNA sequence: TGTGCCACCGTGCGGGACAGGGCGATCCAAGAGACCCAGTACTTC.

This chain links TRBV7-2 with TRBJ2-1; D is unresolved. The CDR3 length is 15 residues. Trimming took off 5 bases at V and 5 bases at J, with 16 bases between the two ends. Germline CDR1 is SGHTA and CDR2 is FQGNSA. CDR3 sequence reads: CASSPRRVLNNEQFF. Written as DNA, the CDR3 is TGTGCCAGCAGCCCCCGCCGGGTTCTTAACAATGAGCAGTTCTTC. The whole variable domain, remainder taken from reference TRBV7-2 and TRBJ2-1, is GAGVSQSPSNKVTEKGKDVELRCDPISGHTALYWYRQSLGQGLEFLIYFQGNSAPDKSGLPSDRFSAERTGGSVSTLTIQRTQQEDSAVYLCASSPRRVLNNEQFFGPGTRLTVL.

This clone has a handful of counts. The genes are TRBV18 and TRBJ2-1; possibly TRBD2 for D (5 bases). This CDR3 spans 16 amino acids. Looked up from germline, CDR1 is KGHSH and CDR2 is LQKENI. With 2 bases removed from V and 11 bases from J, the gap between germline ends came to 22 bases. The CDR3 loop is CASSPISAGIPLKQFF. CDR3 sequence (DNA): TGTGCCAGCTCACCAATCTCTGCGGGTATCCCCTTGAAGCAGTTCTTC.